The TCR beta chain described here comes from a study of T cells after yellow fever vaccination. Whole-study findings and limits: Some clonotypes were seen in both the CD4 and the CD8 compartments. These made up a small share and likely arose from convergent recombination. Clones that expanded after primary vaccination mostly reappeared after the booster (96% CD4, about 91% CD8).

TCRdb redid the calling of the 5' RACE reads with MiXCR, one entry per CDR3 protein. The data hold roughly 300,000 distinct CDR3 sequences, with roughly 8.4% observed a single time. This clonotype was detected many times. As yet, its antigen is unknown. The clonotype originates from a man younger than 30 who received the YFV17D yellow fever vaccine. The source was PBMCs, collected about 41 days after the first yellow fever vaccination.

The CDR3 sequence: CASSPDTSYEQYF. DNA of the CDR3: TGTGCCAGCAGCCCGGACACATCCTACGAGCAGTACTTC. The V and J genes are TRBV4-2 and TRBJ2-7, with D tentatively TRBD1 (5 bases). This CDR3 is built from 13 residues. Germline CDR1 is LGHNA and CDR2 is YNFKEQ. V lost 4 bases and J lost 1, with 8 bases in between.